This TCR beta chain was sequenced in a study of cytotoxic CD8 clonotypes in ibrutinib-treated CLL. For the study at large: Samples had a mean of roughly 260,000 productive templates and roughly 99,000 productive rearrangements. Points from the study as a whole: Clonality was higher at baseline than in age-matched healthy donors and tracked circulating CD8+ T-cell counts. Clonality was higher at ibrutinib response and returned toward baseline at progression.

Trimming took 6 bases from V and 6 from J, leaving 20 bases between them. The CDR3 has 16 residues. CDR1 and CDR2 from the germline V gene are SGHVS and FNYEAQ. With cryopreserved PBMCs as the source, approximately 2 micrograms of genomic DNA went to TCR beta libraries. Points on this clone: The antigen is undetermined.

TCRdb's table, derived via immunoSEQ multiplex PCR, lists solely in-frame clones and lacks some. The data show 150,000 or so clones, about 88% seen once. V usage is TRBV7-6 and J usage is TRBJ2-2; D possibly corresponds to TRBD1 (6 bases). The sample in question was PBMCs, obtained at disease progression, from a patient treated with ibrutinib. The TCR comes from a human donor with chronic lymphocytic leukemia. CDR3 sequence: CASSYDRQGRSGELFF. For the CDR3, the DNA is TGTGCCAGCAGTTATGATCGGCAGGGGCGCTCCGGGGAGCTGTTTTTT.